Each of the 28 T cell receptor beta chains below was sequenced from the same sample in a study of blood T cell repertoires in COVID-19. TCRdb keeps only in-frame clones here, not all; method: immunoSEQ multiplex PCR. Of 150,000 to 200,000 clones listed, over 85% are singletons. The specimen was peripheral blood. These receptors originate from an older woman with COVID-19, enrolled during active disease.

This clone was found a few times. V gene TRBV9 combines with J gene TRBJ2-5, with D perhaps matching TRBD2 (7 bases). The V end lost 5 bases, the J end lost 4 bases, and 15 bases lay between the germline ends. The length of the CDR3 is 14 residues. Germline V gene lookup returns CDR1 SGDLS and CDR2 YYNGEE. CDR3 DNA: TGTGCCAGCAGTGGGGGGGCTAGCGGAGAGACCCAGTACTTC. The encoded protein is CASSGGASGETQYF.

The rearrangement joins TRBV11-2 to TRBJ1-5; D unresolved. Germline-derived CDR1 and CDR2 are SGHAT and FQNNGV. This CDR3 contains 14 residues. V was pared by 9 bases and J by 0 bases, with 12 bases between. Here the CDR3 reads CASAAGNSNQPQHF. As DNA, the CDR3 is TGTGCCAGTGCCGCGGGCAATAGCAATCAGCCCCAGCATTTT.

The rearrangement joins TRBV11-2 to TRBJ1-2; D gene unclear. The V gene's germline CDR1 is SGHAT and CDR2 FQNNGV. Trimming pared 1 base from V and 5 bases from J, leaving 11 bases between. The CDR3 spans 14 residues. CDR3 sequence: CASSLGRGLYGYTF. CDR3 in DNA: TGTGCCAGCAGCTTAGGTCGCGGGCTATATGGCTACACCTTC.

The genes are TRBV27 and TRBJ2-5, with a weak D call TRBD1 (6 bases). Trimming stripped 6 bases from V and 5 bases from J, with 13 bases between. The germline V gene has CDR1 MNHEY and CDR2 SMNVEV (reference sequence). CDR3 length: 13 residues. The CDR3 loop is CASSHTGWETQYF. The CDR3 nucleotides are TGTGCCAGCAGCCATACAGGGTGGGAGACCCAGTACTTC.

The chain combines TRBV6-2 or TRBV6-3 with TRBJ2-7; the D gene is possibly TRBD1 (6 bases). Trimming cost V 2 bases and J 3 bases, with 14 bases left between them. CDR3 size: 15 residues. Germline V CDR1 and CDR2: MNHEY, SVGEGT. As DNA, the CDR3 is TGTGCCAGCAGTTACCCATCGGCAGGGGTCTACGAGCAGTACTTC. It codes for CASSYPSAGVYEQYF.

This chain joins TRBV5-1 and TRBJ1-1; tentative D call: TRBD1 (5 bases). This CDR3 is 14 amino acids long. V lost 4 bases and J lost 4, with 14 bases in between. CDR1 is SGHRS and CDR2 is YFSETQ in the germline V gene. The CDR3 DNA is TGCGCCAGCAGCCCCCGCAGGGTGGGCACTGAAGCTTTCTTT. Its protein product is CASSPRRVGTEAFF.

The rearrangement joins TRBV7-3 to TRBJ1-1; 8 nucleotides agree with TRBD1. The CDR3 is made up of 15 amino acids. Germline CDR1 is SGHTA and CDR2 is FQGTGA. V shed 2 bases, J shed 5 bases, and the junction held 7 bases outside the gene matches. The CDR3 spells CASSLQGAFRTEAFF. CDR3 DNA sequence: TGTGCCAGCAGCTTACAGGGGGCGTTTCGGACTGAAGCTTTCTTT.

The rearrangement joins TRBV4-2 to TRBJ2-7; the D gene is possibly TRBD2 (6 bases). There are 14 residues in the CDR3. Germline V gives CDR1 LGHNA, CDR2 YNFKEQ. V was shortened by 3 bases and J by 3 bases, with 12 bases between the two germline ends. The CDR3 protein is CASSHGTSDYEQYF. CDR3 nucleotides: TGTGCCAGCAGCCACGGGACTTCAGACTACGAGCAGTACTTC.

The chain employs TRBV18 and TRBJ2-7; D is possibly TRBD2 (6 bases). The V end was cut by 4 bases, the J end by 1 base, with 14 bases between. CDR3 length equals 15 residues. Germline-derived CDR1 and CDR2 are KGHSH and LQKENI. Here the CDR3 DNA reads TGTGCCAGCTCACTGTTGGTGGAGGGTTCCTACGAGCAGTACTTC. Encoded protein: CASSLLVEGSYEQYF.

The CDR3 region has the DNA TGTGCCAGCAGCTTTACAGGGCGTAATTCACCCCTCCACTTT. Protein: CASSFTGRNSPLHF. This chain links TRBV7-3 with TRBJ1-6, with a possible D match to TRBD1 (6 bases). With 3 bases removed from V and 6 bases from J, the gap between germline ends came to 9 bases. Germline CDR1 SGHTA, CDR2 FQGTGA. The CDR3 runs to 14 residues. The complete variable domain, with remaining parts taken from reference TRBV7-3 and TRBJ1-6, reads GAGVSQTPSNKVTEKGKYVELRCDPISGHTALYWYRQSLGQGPEFLIYFQGTGAADDSGLPNDRFFAVRPEGSVSTLKIQRTERGDSAVYLCASSFTGRNSPLHFGNGTRLTVT.

J is TRBJ2-1 and V is TRBV10-3; 8 positions agree with TRBD1. Germline loops: CDR1 ENHRY, CDR2 SYGVKD. This CDR3 has 14 amino acids. The V and J ends lost 10 bases and 6 bases, in that order; junction bases with no gene match: 11. CDR3 sequence: CATVGQGSSNEQFF. The DNA for the CDR3 is TGTGCCACCGTCGGACAGGGAAGTAGCAATGAGCAGTTCTTC.

This chain's CDR3 is CASSLGTANYGYTF. The CDR3 DNA reads as TGTGCCAGCAGCTTAGGGACAGCAAACTATGGCTACACCTTC. The V call is TRBV5-4, the J call TRBJ1-2; 7 nucleotides match TRBD1. The CDR3 is made up of 14 amino acids. V dropped 2 bases and J dropped 2; count of bases not matched to a gene: 3. Germline assignment: CDR1 SGHNT and CDR2 YYREEE (reference sequence).

This clone is a singleton in its sample. The rearrangement links TRBV14 to TRBJ2-2; maybe TRBD2 (6 bases). The CDR3 runs 14 residues. Germline loops: CDR1 SGHDN, CDR2 FVKESK. Trimming took off 4 bases at V and 7 bases at J, with 13 bases between the two ends. CDR3 bases: TGTGCCAGCAGCCCGGGGCGGGGAATCGGGGAGCTGTTTTTT. Translating it yields CASSPGRGIGELFF.

The rearrangement joins TRBV9 to TRBJ2-3; 12 bases are shared with TRBD2. This CDR3 contains 17 residues. J was trimmed by 5 bases and V by 0 bases; bases with no gene match: 7. Germline-derived CDR1 and CDR2 are SGDLS and YYNGEE. In DNA, the CDR3 is TGTGCCAGCAGCGTAGGCCTAGCGGGGGGGCCTGGAGATACGCAGTATTTT. Translating gives CASSVGLAGGPGDTQYF.

This chain uses TRBV6-5 with TRBJ1-1; 9 bases are shared with TRBD1. The CDR3 contains 13 residues. Germline CDR1 and CDR2: MNHEY and SVGAGI. V was clipped by 5 bases and J by 5 bases; unmatched bases: 3. The CDR3 sequence is CASSKTGGTEAFF. The CDR3 DNA is TGTGCCAGCAGTAAGACAGGGGGAACTGAAGCTTTCTTT.

The chain carries TRBV24-1 and TRBJ2-1, with 7 bases identical to TRBD1. V lost 5 bases and J lost 8; bases outside the gene matches: 8. Germline V lookup: CDR1 KGHDR, CDR2 SFDVKD. The CDR3 has 14 residues. The CDR3 protein is CATSGSGGVDEQFF. CDR3 coding DNA: TGTGCCACCAGTGGGTCAGGGGGAGTTGATGAGCAGTTCTTC.

This chain connects TRBV7-2 to TRBJ1-3; no reliable D call. V shed 4 bases and J shed 1 base, with 8 bases lying between them. This CDR3 has 14 amino acids. The germline V gene encodes CDR1 SGHTA and CDR2 FQGNSA. The CDR3 DNA sequence: TGTGCCAGCAGCTACGGTGGTTCTGGAAACACCATATATTTT. Its translation: CASSYGGSGNTIYF. Filled out from reference TRBV7-2 and TRBJ1-3, the complete variable domain reads GAGVSQSPSNKVTEKGKDVELRCDPISGHTALYWYRQSLGQGLEFLIYFQGNSAPDKSGLPSDRFSAERTGGSVSTLTIQRTQQEDSAVYLCASSYGGSGNTIYFGEGSWLTVV.

The V gene is TRBV25-1, the J gene TRBJ1-4; D is possibly TRBD1 (5 bases). CDR1 and CDR2 from the germline V gene are MGHDK and SYGVNS. The germline V and J ends were trimmed by 5 bases and 7 bases, with 14 bases remaining between them. The CDR3 length is 14 residues. The CDR3 protein is CASSRQGMGEKLFF. CDR3 nucleotide sequence: TGTGCCAGCAGTCGTCAGGGTATGGGTGAAAAACTGTTTTTT.

The chain uses TRBV18 and TRBJ2-1; 7 bases match TRBD2. Germline CDR1 is KGHSH and CDR2 is LQKENI. The CDR3 is 17 residues long. The J segment lost 5 bases and the V segment lost 3 bases, leaving 13 bases of the junction unmatched. CDR3 sequence: CASSPSQRGPPNNEQFF. Here the CDR3 DNA reads TGTGCCAGCTCACCTAGTCAGCGGGGCCCGCCAAACAATGAGCAGTTCTTC.

The CDR3: CASSLAPPTSNYGYTF. In nucleotides, the CDR3 is TGTGCCAGCAGCCTTGCCCCACCTACTAGCAACTATGGCTACACCTTC. V gene TRBV28 combines with J gene TRBJ1-2; no reliable D call. Germline loops: CDR1 MDHEN, CDR2 SYDVKM. Trimming shortened V by 6 bases and J by 2 bases, and 19 bases separated the two germline ends. The CDR3 extends over 16 amino acids.

The CDR3 nucleotides are TGCGCCAGCAGTACGGGACAGCTAAACACTGAAGCTTTCTTT. Its translation is CASSTGQLNTEAFF. This chain joins TRBV5-1 and TRBJ1-1; TRBD1 matches at 7 bases. The CDR3 has 14 amino acids. The ends lost 5 bases at V and 2 bases at J; junction bases unmatched: 6. Germline values: CDR1 SGHRS, CDR2 YFSETQ.

The chain links TRBV5-5 to TRBJ1-5; D is possibly TRBD1 (5 bases). V dropped 0 bases and J dropped 1 base, with 11 bases sitting between them. Germline V gene data show CDR1 as SGHKS and CDR2 as YYEKEE (reference sequence). This CDR3 has 16 residues. CDR3 in amino acids: CASSLEGRASNQPQHF. The CDR3 DNA is TGTGCCAGCAGCTTGGAAGGCAGGGCCAGCAATCAGCCCCAGCATTTT.

The rearrangement links TRBV3-1 (or the pseudogene TRBV3-2) to TRBJ1-6, with a weak D call TRBD1 (5 bases). Germline CDR1 LGHDT, CDR2 YNNKEL (reference sequence). CDR3 length: 17 amino acids. The V gene lost 6 bases and the J gene lost 0 bases, with 15 bases spanning the gap. CDR3 nucleotide sequence: TGTGCCAGCAGTAGACCCCAGGGTAGCTCCTATAATTCACCCCTCCACTTT. The encoded protein is CASSRPQGSSYNSPLHF.

V and J are TRBV6-1 and TRBJ2-1; the match to TRBD1 covers 9 bases. This CDR3 has 14 residues. V lost 0 bases to trimming and J lost 7 bases; unmatched junction nucleotides: 1. Germline V gives CDR1 MNHNS, CDR2 SASEGT. The CDR3 sequence: CASSEAGTGNEQFF. The CDR3 DNA reads as TGTGCCAGCAGTGAAGCCGGGACAGGGAATGAGCAGTTCTTC.

The chain is built from TRBV6-5 and TRBJ1-1; the D gene is possibly TRBD1 (5 bases). The CDR3 is 14 residues long. Germline CDR1 and CDR2: MNHEY and SVGAGI. Trimming removed 2 bases from V and 1 base from J, with 8 bases in between. Written as DNA, the CDR3 is TGTGCCAGCAGTTACAGGGGCGCGAACACTGAAGCTTTCTTT. This gives the protein CASSYRGANTEAFF.

The chain carries TRBV25-1 and TRBJ1-6, with TRBD1 as a possible D gene (5 bases). Trimming removed 6 bases at V and 6 bases at J, with 9 bases between. Germline CDR1 MGHDK, CDR2 SYGVNS. CDR3 size: 13 residues. CDR3 coding DNA: TGTGCCAGCAGGGGACTCCGTAATTCACCCCTCCACTTT. It specifies CASRGLRNSPLHF. The entire variable domain, with the rest obtained from reference TRBV25-1 and TRBJ1-6, is as follows: EADIYQTPRYLVIGTGKKITLECSQTMGHDKMYWYQQDPGMELHLIHYSYGVNSTEKGDLSSESTVSRIRTEHFPLTLESARPSHTSQYLCASRGLRNSPLHFGNGTRLTVT.

The chain carries TRBV27 and TRBJ2-2; TRBD1 agrees at 7 bases. V lost 7 bases to trimming and J lost 4 bases; unmatched junction nucleotides: 12. Looked up from germline, CDR1 is MNHEY and CDR2 is SMNVEV (reference sequence). This CDR3 is 16 amino acids long. The DNA of the CDR3 is TGTGCCAGCAAGATCTGGGGGACAGACTCCACCGGGGAGCTGTTTTTT. Its protein is CASKIWGTDSTGELFF.

The rearrangement links TRBV28 to TRBJ1-2, with 12 bases fitting TRBD1. Germline V gives CDR1 MDHEN, CDR2 SYDVKM. The CDR3 consists of 16 residues. With 7 bases clipped from V and 7 bases from J, the junction kept 13 bases outside the gene matches. The CDR3 region has the DNA TGTGCCAGCACTTTTAGTGGGACAGGGGGCCTCGGTGGCTACACCTTC. Amino acid sequence: CASTFSGTGGLGGYTF.